Below are 4 T cell receptor beta chains sequenced from a single sample in a study of blood T cells in healthy people across ages. The use of a sample-barcoded 5' primer and a J-beta primer mix characterized a second PCR of about 7 to 12 cycles. TCRdb called the 5' RACE reads again in MiXCR, with one record for every CDR3 protein. The sample gives some 890,000 distinct CDR3 sequences, almost 30% of which show up once; 10% is in the top ten. These same data were also listed under a study on T cells of mothers and their children.

Sequencing used blood. These receptors were collected from a woman in her thirties or forties in good health.

CDR3 sequence reads: CASSIWTGLSGNTIYF. The CDR3 DNA reads TGTGCCAGCAGCATATGGACAGGGCTCTCTGGAAACACCATATATTTT. The chain is built from TRBV7-9 and TRBJ1-3, with 8 bases matching TRBD1. Germline V gene lookup returns CDR1 SEHNR and CDR2 FQNEAQ (reference sequence). J was trimmed by 0 bases and V by 5 bases; bases with no gene match: 6. There are 16 residues in the CDR3.

In its sample, this clonotype was seen a few times. The chain has TRBV4-2 and TRBJ2-3; 10 bases map to TRBD2. Unmatched junction bases numbered 10, after V lost 2 bases and J lost 5 bases. Germline-derived CDR1 and CDR2 are LGHNA and YNFKEQ. This CDR3 region has 17 residues. In DNA, the CDR3 is TGTGCCAGCAGCCAACACACAGCGGGAGGGTTGGGAGATACGCAGTATTTT. Protein sequence: CASSQHTAGGLGDTQYF.

This clonotype was counted many times. The rearrangement uses TRBV7-2 and TRBJ1-2; D call uncertain. The CDR3 is 13 residues long. Germline lookup yields CDR1 SGHTA and CDR2 FQGNSA. Trimming left V 0 bases short and J 3 bases short, with 5 bases between. The CDR3 DNA reads TGTGCCAGCAGCTTAGCGGGGTACTATGGCTACACCTTC. This translates into CASSLAGYYGYTF.

This clonotype was detected a few times. The chain carries TRBV5-1 and TRBJ2-3; a possible D gene is TRBD2 (6 bases). This CDR3 spans 15 amino acids. With 3 bases removed from V and 0 bases from J, the gap between germline ends came to 11 bases. CDR1 and CDR2 from the germline V gene are SGHRS and YFSETQ. Here the CDR3 reads CASSSAGPSTDTQYF. The CDR3 DNA is TGCGCCAGCAGCTCAGCGGGCCCAAGCACAGATACGCAGTATTTT.